This TCR beta chain was retrieved from a study of blood T cells in healthy people across ages (dated by TCRdb to about 2015). About the investigation overall: In model experiments, template switching captured about one uniquely barcoded TCR beta cDNA molecule for every two T cells. Two additional independent replicas of 1 million unique cDNA reads from the same blood draw were analyzed for two donors (one aged 18 to 30 and one aged 80 or older). Donors of different ages were randomly distributed across sequencing lanes to avoid experimental bias. The study measured age-related changes in TCR beta repertoire diversity using deep sequencing normalized with unique cDNA molecular identifiers. Donors were grouped into four age groups: young (average approximately 15 years), middle-aged (39), aged (around 66) and long-lived (about 89). Here is what the overall study found, with its caveats: Total diversity estimates from one million sequenced T cells were considered lower bounds and underestimates. Compared with the aged group, more naive CD4+ T cells, fewer expanded clones and increased TCR diversity were shown by the long-lived group, suggesting age selection. The percentage of naive T cells measured by flow cytometry correlated strongly with observed TCR beta diversity. Observed TCR beta diversity per million T cells fell roughly linearly with age, and a significant reduction was already apparent by age roughly 40. Conclusive comparison of naive and antigen-experienced compartments was prevented by the profiling of bulk unsorted PBMCs. Because the CMV infection status of the donors was unknown, age-related changes in expanded clonotypes may potentially have been confounded.

The method behind the library was 5' RACE. Instrument used: Illumina HiSeq 2500. A second about 7 to 12 cycle PCR used a sample-barcoded 5' primer and a J-beta primer mix. A unique molecular identifier was introduced onto each TCR beta cDNA molecule by a template-switch 5' adaptor carrying 12 random nucleotides. At least 2.5 million CDR3-containing paired-end reads were obtained from each sample. The Mint cDNA synthesis kit, primed by a TRBC-specific oligonucleotide, was used to synthesize first-strand cDNA from all RNA. Following uracil-DNA glycosylase treatment, a first 18-cycle PCR with universal primers M1SS and BC2_uni_R was performed on all cDNA. The published analysis was carried out like this. Each sample was normalized by randomly selecting 1 million high-quality reads, each carrying a distinct molecular identifier. Reads with shared molecular identifiers were discarded instead of being binned into consensus sequences. MiTCR, with a Q25 quality threshold and the strictest error-elimination algorithm, was used for CDR3 identification, clonotype clustering and error correction. A nonparametric unseen species model with Euler transformation was used to estimate a lower bound on total TCR beta diversity. Through fastp at Q25 and MiXCR, TCRdb rebuilt clones from the public reads, retaining in-frame beta chains. CDR3 protein duplicates are merged, each entry listing the most common genes and DNA. For this entry, the V and J calls and clone size follow TCRdb and not the study's own pipeline. The table for this sample lists approximately 730,000 distinct CDR3 sequences; approximately 39% of them were counted only once. The ten largest clones represent around a fifth of the sample.

Systemically healthy Caucasian individuals from Russia, around 39 in total and aged about 6 to 95 years, were included as donors. Roughly 10 milliliters of peripheral blood were collected from each donor into EDTA-treated Vacutainer tubes. Ficoll-Paque density-gradient centrifugation was used to isolate PBMCs, with at least 7 million obtained per sample. Trizol reagent was used to extract total RNA from PBMCs, with at least 5.5 micrograms per sample. Naive CD45RAhigh/CD27high T cell percentages were measured by flow cytometry on a PBMC aliquot from every donor. As encoded in the germline V gene, CDR1 is MNHNS while CDR2 is SASEGT. The CDR3 goes from the cysteine to the phenylalanine over 16 residues. The only DNA kept is the CDR3, 48 bases in frame from the first base. Germline trimming amounts to 4 bases on V and 10 bases on J, with 14 as the count of junction bases outside the gene matches. In its sample, this clonotype was seen a few times. This clone's antigen is unknown. No clone much larger than this one lies a single base away; base qualities are absent.

Sequenced: blood. The sequence was obtained from a woman aged 60-70 years in good health. The chain links TRBV6-1 with TRBJ2-1, with TRBD2 matching 9 junction bases. The bases read TGTGCCAGCAGTGCGCGGGGGGGGCCAGATTTAAGGGAGCAGTTCTTC. Translated, it reads CASSARGGPDLREQFF.